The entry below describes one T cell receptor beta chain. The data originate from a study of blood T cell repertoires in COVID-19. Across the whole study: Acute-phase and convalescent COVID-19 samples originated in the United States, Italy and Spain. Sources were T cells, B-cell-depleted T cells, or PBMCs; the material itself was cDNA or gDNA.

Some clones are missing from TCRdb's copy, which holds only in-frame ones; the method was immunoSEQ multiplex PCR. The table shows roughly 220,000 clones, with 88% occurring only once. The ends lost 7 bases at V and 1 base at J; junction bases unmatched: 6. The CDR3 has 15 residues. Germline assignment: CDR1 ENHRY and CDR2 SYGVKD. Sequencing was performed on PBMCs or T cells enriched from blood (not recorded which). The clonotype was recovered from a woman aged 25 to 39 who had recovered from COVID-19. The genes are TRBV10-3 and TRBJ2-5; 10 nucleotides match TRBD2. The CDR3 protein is CAITSSGGPQETQYF. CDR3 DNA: TGTGCCATCACCTCTAGCGGGGGCCCCCAAGAGACCCAGTACTTC.